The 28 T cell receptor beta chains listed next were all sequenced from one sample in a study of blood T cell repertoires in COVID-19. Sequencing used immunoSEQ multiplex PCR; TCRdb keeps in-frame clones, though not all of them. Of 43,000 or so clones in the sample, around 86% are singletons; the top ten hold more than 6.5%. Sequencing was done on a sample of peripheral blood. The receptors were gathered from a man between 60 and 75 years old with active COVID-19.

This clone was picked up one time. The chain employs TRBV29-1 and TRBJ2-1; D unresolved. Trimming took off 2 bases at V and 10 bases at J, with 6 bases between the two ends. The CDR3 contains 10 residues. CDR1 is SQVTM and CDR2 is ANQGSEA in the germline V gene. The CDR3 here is CSVELREQFF. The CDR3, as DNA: TGCAGCGTTGAATTGCGGGAGCAGTTCTTC.

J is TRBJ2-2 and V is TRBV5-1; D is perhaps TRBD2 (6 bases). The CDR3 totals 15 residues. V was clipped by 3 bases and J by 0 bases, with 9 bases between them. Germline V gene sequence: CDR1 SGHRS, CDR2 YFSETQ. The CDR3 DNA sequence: TGCGCCAGCAGCTGGGGAGGCTCGAACACCGGGGAGCTGTTTTTT. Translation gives CASSWGGSNTGELFF.

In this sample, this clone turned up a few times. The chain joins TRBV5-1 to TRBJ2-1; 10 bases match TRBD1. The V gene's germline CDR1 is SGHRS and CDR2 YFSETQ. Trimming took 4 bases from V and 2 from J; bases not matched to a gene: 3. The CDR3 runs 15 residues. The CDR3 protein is CASSPGTGAYNEQFF. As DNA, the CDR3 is TGCGCCAGCAGCCCCGGGACAGGGGCCTACAATGAGCAGTTCTTC.

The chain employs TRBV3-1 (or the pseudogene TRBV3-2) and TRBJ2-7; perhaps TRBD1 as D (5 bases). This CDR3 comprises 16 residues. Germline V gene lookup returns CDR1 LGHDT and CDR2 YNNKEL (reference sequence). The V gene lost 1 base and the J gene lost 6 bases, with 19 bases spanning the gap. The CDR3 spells CASSQVGVQSLTEQYF. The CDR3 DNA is TGTGCCAGCAGCCAAGTAGGGGTCCAGTCCCTGACCGAGCAGTACTTC.

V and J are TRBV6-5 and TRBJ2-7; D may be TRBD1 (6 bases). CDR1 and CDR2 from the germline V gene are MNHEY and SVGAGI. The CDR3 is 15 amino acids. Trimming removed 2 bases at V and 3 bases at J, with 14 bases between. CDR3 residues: CASSYRGTPHYEQYF. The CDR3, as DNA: TGTGCCAGCAGTTACCGAGGGACACCTCACTACGAGCAGTACTTC.

The chain's CDR3 is CASSPSGGEQYF. The CDR3 region has the DNA TGTGCCAGCTCACCGTCAGGGGGCGAGCAGTACTTC. The rearrangement links TRBV18 to TRBJ2-7; TRBD1 matches 7 bases. V shed 3 bases and J 6 bases; nucleotides not matched to a gene: 2. This CDR3 contains 12 residues. Germline CDR1 reads KGHSH; CDR2 reads LQKENI.

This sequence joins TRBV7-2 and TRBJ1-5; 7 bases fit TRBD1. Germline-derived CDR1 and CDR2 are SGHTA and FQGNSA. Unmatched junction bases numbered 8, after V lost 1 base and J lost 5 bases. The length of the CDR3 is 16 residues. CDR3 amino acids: CASSLGVTGMYQPQHF. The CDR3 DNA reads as TGTGCCAGCAGCTTAGGGGTGACAGGGATGTATCAGCCCCAGCATTTT.

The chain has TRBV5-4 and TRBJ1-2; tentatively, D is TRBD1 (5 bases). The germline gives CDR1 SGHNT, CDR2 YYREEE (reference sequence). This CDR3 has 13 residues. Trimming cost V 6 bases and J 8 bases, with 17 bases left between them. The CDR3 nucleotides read TGTGCCAGCACCTCCTGGGGGGGGAGGGGCTACACCTTC. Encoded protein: CASTSWGGRGYTF.

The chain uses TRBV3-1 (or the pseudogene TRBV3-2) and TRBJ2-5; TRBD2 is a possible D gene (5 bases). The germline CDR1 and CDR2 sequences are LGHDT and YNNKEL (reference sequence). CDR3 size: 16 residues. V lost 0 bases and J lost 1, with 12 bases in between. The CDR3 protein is CASSQESGKLQETQYF. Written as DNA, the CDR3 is TGTGCCAGCAGCCAAGAGTCCGGGAAACTCCAAGAGACCCAGTACTTC.

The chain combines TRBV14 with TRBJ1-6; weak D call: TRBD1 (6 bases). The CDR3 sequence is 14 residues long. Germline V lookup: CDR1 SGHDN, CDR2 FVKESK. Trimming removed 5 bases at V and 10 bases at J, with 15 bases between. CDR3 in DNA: TGTGCCAGCAGCTTAACAGGGTCCGGGTCACCCCTCCACTTT. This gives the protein CASSLTGSGSPLHF.

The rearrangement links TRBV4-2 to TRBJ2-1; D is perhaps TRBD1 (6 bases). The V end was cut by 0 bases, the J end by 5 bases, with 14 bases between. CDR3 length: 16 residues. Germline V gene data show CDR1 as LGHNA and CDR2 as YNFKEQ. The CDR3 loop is CASSQDQGKGNNEQFF. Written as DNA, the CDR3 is TGTGCCAGCAGCCAAGACCAGGGGAAGGGTAACAATGAGCAGTTCTTC.

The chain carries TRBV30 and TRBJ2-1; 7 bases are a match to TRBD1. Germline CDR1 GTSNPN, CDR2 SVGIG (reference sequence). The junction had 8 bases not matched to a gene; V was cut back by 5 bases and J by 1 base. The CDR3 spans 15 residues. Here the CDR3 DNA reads TGTGCCTGGGAGACAGGGCAATCATCCTACAATGAGCAGTTCTTC. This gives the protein CAWETGQSSYNEQFF.

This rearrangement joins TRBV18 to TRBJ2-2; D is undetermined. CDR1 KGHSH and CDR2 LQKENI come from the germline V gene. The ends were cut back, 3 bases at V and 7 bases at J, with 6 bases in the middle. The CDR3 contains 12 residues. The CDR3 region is CASSPTGGELFF. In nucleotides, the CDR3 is TGTGCCAGCTCACCTACGGGCGGGGAGCTGTTTTTT.

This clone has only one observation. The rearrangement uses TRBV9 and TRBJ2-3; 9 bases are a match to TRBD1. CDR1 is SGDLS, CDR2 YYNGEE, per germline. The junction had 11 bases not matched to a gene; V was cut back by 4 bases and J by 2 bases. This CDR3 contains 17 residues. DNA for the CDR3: TGTGCCAGCAGCCCTAAGACCGGGACAGGGTACACAGATACGCAGTATTTT. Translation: CASSPKTGTGYTDTQYF.

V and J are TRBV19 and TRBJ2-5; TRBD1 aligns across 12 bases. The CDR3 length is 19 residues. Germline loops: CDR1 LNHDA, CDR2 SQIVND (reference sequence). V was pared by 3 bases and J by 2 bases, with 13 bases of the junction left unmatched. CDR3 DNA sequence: TGTGCCAGTAGTATTTGGGGTGGGGGACAGGGGGCGCGGCAAGAGACCCAGTACTTC. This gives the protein CASSIWGGGQGARQETQYF.

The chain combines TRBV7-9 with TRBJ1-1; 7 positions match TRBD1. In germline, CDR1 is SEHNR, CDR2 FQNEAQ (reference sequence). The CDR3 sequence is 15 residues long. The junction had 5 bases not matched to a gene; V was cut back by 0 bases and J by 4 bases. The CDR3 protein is CASSLANQGGTEAFF. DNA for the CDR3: TGTGCCAGCAGCTTAGCGAACCAGGGGGGCACTGAAGCTTTCTTT.

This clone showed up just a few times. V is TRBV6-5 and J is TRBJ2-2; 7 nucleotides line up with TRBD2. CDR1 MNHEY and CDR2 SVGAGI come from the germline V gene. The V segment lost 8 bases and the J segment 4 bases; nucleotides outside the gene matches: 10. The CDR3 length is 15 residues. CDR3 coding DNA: TGTGCCAGCCAAAGGGCGGGAGTGGGCACCGGGGAGCTGTTTTTT. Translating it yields CASQRAGVGTGELFF.

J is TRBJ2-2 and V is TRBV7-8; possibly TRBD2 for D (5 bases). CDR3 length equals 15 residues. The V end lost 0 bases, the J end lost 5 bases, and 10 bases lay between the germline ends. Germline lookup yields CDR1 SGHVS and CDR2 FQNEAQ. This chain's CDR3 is CASSLASEGTGELFF. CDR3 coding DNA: TGTGCCAGCAGCTTAGCCAGCGAGGGTACCGGGGAGCTGTTTTTT.

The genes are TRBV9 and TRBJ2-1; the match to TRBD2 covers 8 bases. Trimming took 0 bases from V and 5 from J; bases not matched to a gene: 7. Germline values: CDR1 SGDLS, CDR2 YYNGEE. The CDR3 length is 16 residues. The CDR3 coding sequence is TGTGCCAGCAGCGTAGTGCCCGGGACTAGTAACAATGAGCAGTTCTTC. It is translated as CASSVVPGTSNNEQFF.

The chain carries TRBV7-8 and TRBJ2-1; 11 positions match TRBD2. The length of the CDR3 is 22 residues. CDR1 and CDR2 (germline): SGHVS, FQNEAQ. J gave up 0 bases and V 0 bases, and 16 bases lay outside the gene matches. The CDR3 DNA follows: TGTGCCAGCAGCTTAGCGCGGGTTGGGGGACTAGCGGCAAAGAGCTCCTACAATGAGCAGTTCTTC. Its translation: CASSLARVGGLAAKSSYNEQFF.

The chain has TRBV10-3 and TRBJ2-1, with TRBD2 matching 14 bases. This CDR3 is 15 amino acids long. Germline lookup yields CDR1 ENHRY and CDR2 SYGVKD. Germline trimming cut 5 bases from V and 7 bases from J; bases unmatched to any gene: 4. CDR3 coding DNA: TGTGCCATCAGTCCCGGGACTAGCGGGAGTAATGAGCAGTTCTTC. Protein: CAISPGTSGSNEQFF.

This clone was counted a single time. The CDR3 spells CASSQSRPDTQYF. The CDR3 nucleotides read TGTGCCAGCAGCCAATCGAGGCCAGATACGCAGTATTTT. The V call is TRBV16, the J call TRBJ2-3; D call uncertain. Germline V gene sequence: CDR1 KGHSY, CDR2 FQNENV. The CDR3 spans 13 residues. The V end was cut by 0 bases, the J end by 4 bases, with 5 bases between.

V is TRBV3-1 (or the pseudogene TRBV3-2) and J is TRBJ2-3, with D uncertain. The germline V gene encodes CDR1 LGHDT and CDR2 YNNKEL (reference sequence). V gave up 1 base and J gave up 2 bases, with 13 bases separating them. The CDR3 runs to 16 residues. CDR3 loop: CASSQGSQELTDTQYF. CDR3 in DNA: TGTGCCAGCAGCCAAGGTTCGCAGGAACTCACAGATACGCAGTATTTT.

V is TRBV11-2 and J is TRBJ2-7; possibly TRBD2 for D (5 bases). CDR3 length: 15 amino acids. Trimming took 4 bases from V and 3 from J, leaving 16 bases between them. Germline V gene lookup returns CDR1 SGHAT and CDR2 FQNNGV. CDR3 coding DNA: TGTGCCAGCAGCTCCCCTGACTACCCTAACTACGAGCAGTACTTC. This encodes CASSSPDYPNYEQYF.

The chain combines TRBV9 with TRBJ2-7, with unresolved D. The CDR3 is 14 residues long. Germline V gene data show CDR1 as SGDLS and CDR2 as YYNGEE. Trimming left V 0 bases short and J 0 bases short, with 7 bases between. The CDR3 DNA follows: TGTGCCAGCAGCGTAGGACTTACCTCCTACGAGCAGTACTTC. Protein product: CASSVGLTSYEQYF.

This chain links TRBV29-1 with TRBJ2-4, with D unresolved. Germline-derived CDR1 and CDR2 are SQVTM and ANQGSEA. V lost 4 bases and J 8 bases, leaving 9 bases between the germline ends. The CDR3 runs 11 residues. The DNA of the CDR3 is TGCAGCGTTGGTTTCCTAGACATTCAGTACTTC. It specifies CSVGFLDIQYF.

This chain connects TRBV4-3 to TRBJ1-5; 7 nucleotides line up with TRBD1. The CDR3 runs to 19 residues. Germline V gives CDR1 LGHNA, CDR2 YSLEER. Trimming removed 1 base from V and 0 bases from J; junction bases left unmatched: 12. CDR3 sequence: CASSQGARRQGSSNQPQHF. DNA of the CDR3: TGCGCCAGCAGCCAAGGAGCCCGCAGACAGGGATCTAGCAATCAGCCCCAGCATTTT.

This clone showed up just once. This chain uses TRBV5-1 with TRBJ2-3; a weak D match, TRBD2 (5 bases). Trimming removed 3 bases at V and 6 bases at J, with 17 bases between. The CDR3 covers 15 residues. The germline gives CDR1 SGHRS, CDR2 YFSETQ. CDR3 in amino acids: CASSSEGYSYDTQYF. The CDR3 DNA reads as TGCGCCAGCAGCTCTGAGGGTTACTCGTATGATACGCAGTATTTT.